This T cell receptor (beta chain) was sequenced in a study of cytomegalovirus exposure and HLA in healthy donors. Study in general: Clustering assigned 81% of the roughly 380 genotyped donors to the Caucasian-associated ancestry cluster. Study-level points and caveats: Donors were assumed by presence/absence analyses to have roughly uniform sequencing depth.

The PCR used 60 Vbeta and 13 Jbeta primers. Produced via immunoSEQ multiplex PCR; TCRdb's table is partial and in-frame only. In the table there are under 100,000 clones, around four fifths of which are singletons. Comments on this clone: Antigen unknown.

The CDR3 runs 16 residues. From germline, CDR1 is SNHLY and CDR2 FYNNEI. V dropped 7 bases and J dropped 5; count of bases not matched to a gene: 10. The chain couples TRBV2 to TRBJ2-2; TRBD1 matches 10 bases. Material for sequencing was PBMCs. The TCR was taken from a boy aged 5-17 years in good health and CMV-seronegative. The CDR3 DNA follows: TGTGCCAGCACCGCCCGGACAGGGGGAGGAACCGGGGAGCTGTTTTTT. The encoded protein is CASTARTGGGTGELFF.